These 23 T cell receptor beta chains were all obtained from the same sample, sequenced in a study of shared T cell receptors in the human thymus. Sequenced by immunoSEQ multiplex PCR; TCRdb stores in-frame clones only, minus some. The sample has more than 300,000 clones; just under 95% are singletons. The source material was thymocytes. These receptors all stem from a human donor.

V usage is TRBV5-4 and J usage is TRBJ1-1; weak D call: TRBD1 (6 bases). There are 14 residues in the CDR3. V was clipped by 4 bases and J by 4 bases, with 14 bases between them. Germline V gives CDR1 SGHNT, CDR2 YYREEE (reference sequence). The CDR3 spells CASSRGDMGTEAFF. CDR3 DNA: TGTGCCAGCAGCCGCGGGGACATGGGCACTGAAGCTTTCTTT. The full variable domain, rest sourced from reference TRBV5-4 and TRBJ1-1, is ETGVTQSPTHLIKTRGQQVTLRCSSQSGHNTVSWYQQALGQGPQFIFQYYREEENGRGNFPPRFSGLQFPNYSSELNVNALELDDSALYLCASSRGDMGTEAFFGQGTRLTVV.

The CDR3 reads CASSQEAEPRGTDTQYF. The CDR3 nucleotides read TGTGCCAGCAGTCAGGAGGCGGAGCCACGGGGCACAGATACGCAGTATTTT. V gene TRBV2 combines with J gene TRBJ2-3; perhaps TRBD2 as D (5 bases). The CDR3 is 17 residues long. The V end was cut by 5 bases, the J end by 1 base, with 19 bases between. Germline assignment: CDR1 SNHLY and CDR2 FYNNEI.

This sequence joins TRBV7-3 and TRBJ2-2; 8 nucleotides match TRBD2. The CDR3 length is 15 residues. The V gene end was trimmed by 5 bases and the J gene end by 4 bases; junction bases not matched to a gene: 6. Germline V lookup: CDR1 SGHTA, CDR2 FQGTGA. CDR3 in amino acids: CASSDTGTSTGELFF. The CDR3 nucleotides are TGTGCCAGCAGCGATACCGGGACTAGCACCGGGGAGCTGTTTTTT.

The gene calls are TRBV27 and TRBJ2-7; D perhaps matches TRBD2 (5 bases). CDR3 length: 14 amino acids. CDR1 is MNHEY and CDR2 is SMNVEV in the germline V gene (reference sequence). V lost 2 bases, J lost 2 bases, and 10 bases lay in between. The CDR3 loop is CASSLKRSTYEQYF. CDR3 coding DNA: TGTGCCAGCAGTTTAAAGCGGAGTACCTACGAGCAGTACTTC.

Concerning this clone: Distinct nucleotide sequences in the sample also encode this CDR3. In DNA form, the CDR3 reads TGTGCCAGCAGTTTGTCTGGGGCCAACGTCCTGACTTTC. This translates into CASSLSGANVLTF. The rearrangement joins TRBV27 to TRBJ2-6; D not resolved. Germline V gives CDR1 MNHEY, CDR2 SMNVEV (reference sequence). The CDR3 spans 13 residues. The V gene lost 3 bases and the J gene lost 1 base, with 1 base spanning the gap.

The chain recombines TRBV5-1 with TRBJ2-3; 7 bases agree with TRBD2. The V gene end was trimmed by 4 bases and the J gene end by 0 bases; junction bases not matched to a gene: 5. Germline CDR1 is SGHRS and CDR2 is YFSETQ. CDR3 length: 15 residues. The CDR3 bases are TGCGCCAGCAGCCGAAGCGGGACTAGCACAGATACGCAGTATTTT. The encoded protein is CASSRSGTSTDTQYF.

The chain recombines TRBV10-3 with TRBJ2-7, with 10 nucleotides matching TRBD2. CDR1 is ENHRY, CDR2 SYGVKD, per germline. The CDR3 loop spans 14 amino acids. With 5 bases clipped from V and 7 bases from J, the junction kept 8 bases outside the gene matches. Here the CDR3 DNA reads TGTGCCATCAGTACCATCCCAGCGGGAGGGGAGCAGTACTTC. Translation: CAISTIPAGGEQYF.

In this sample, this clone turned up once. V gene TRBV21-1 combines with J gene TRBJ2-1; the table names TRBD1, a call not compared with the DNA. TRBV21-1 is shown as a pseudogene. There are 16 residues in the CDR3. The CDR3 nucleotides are TGTGCCAGCAGCCCCAAGGGGCGGTCCTCCTACAATGAGCAGTTCTTC. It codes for CASSPKGRSSYNEQFF.

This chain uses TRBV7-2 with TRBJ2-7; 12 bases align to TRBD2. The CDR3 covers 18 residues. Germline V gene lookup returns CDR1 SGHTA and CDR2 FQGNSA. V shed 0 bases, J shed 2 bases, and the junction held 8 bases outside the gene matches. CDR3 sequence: CASSLAHTSGRPPYEQYF. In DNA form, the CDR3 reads TGTGCCAGCAGCTTAGCCCACACTAGCGGGAGGCCCCCCTACGAGCAGTACTTC. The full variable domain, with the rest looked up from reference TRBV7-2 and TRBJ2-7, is GAGVSQSPSNKVTEKGKDVELRCDPISGHTALYWYRQSLGQGLEFLIYFQGNSAPDKSGLPSDRFSAERTGGSVSTLTIQRTQQEDSAVYLCASSLAHTSGRPPYEQYFGPGTRLTVT.

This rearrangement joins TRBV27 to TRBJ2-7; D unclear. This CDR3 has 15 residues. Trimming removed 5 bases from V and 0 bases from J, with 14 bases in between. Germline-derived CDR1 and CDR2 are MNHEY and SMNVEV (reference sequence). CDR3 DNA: TGTGCCAGCAGTCCTGCCCACTCGAGCTCCTACGAGCAGTACTTC. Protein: CASSPAHSSSYEQYF.

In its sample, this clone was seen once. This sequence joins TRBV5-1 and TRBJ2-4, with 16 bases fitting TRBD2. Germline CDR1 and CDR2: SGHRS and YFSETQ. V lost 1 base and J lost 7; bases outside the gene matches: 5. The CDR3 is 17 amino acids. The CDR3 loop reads CASSLTGTSGRENIQYF. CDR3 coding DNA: TGCGCCAGCAGCTTGACCGGGACTAGCGGGAGGGAGAACATTCAGTACTTC.

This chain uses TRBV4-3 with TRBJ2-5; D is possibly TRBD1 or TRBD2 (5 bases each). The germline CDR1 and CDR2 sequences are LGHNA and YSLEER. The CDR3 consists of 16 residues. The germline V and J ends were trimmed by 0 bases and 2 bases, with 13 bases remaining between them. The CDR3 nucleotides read TGCGCCAGCAGCCAAGAGGGCAGGGAGCAACAAGAGACCCAGTACTTC. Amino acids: CASSQEGREQQETQYF.

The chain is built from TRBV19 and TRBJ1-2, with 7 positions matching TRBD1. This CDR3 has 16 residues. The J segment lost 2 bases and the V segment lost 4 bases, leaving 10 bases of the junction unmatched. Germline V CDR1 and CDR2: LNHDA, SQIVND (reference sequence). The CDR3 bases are TGTGCCAGTAGTAGGGTTGAGGGGGCCCGAAACTATGGCTACACCTTC. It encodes CASSRVEGARNYGYTF.

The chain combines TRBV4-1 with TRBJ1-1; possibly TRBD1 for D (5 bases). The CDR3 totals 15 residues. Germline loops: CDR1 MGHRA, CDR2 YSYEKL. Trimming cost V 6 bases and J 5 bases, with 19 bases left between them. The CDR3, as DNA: TGCGCCAGCAGTTCAACCTCAGGGTGGGAGACTGAAGCTTTCTTT. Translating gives CASSSTSGWETEAFF.

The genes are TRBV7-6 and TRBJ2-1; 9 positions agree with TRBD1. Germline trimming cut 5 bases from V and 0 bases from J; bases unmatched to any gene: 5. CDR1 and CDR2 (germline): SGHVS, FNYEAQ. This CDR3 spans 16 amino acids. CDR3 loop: CASSRGQGSSYNEQFF. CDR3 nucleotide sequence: TGTGCCAGCAGCCGAGGACAGGGGAGCTCCTACAATGAGCAGTTCTTC.

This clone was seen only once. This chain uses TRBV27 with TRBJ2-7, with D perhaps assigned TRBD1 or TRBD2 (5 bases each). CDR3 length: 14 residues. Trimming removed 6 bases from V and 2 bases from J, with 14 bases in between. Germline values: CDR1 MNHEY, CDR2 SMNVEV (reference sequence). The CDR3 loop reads CASSHGTPTYEQYF. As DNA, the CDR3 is TGTGCCAGCAGCCATGGGACCCCTACCTACGAGCAGTACTTC.

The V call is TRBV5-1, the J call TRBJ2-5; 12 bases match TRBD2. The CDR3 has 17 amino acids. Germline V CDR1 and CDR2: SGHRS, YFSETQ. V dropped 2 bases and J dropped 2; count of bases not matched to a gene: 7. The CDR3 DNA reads TGCGCCAGCAGCTTAGGACTAGCGGGACCTATGCAAGAGACCCAGTACTTC. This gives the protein CASSLGLAGPMQETQYF.

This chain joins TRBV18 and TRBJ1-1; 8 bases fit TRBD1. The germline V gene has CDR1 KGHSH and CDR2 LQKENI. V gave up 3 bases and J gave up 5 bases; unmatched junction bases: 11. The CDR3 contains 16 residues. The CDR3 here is CASSPQGAEVRTEAFF. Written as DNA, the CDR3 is TGTGCCAGCTCACCCCAGGGGGCCGAGGTTAGAACTGAAGCTTTCTTT.

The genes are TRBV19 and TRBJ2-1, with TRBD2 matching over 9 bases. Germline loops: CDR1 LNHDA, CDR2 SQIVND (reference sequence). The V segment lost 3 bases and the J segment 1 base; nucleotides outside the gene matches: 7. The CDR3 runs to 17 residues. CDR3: CASSMASGNCSYNEQFF. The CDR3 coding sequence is TGTGCCAGTAGTATGGCTAGCGGGAATTGTTCCTACAATGAGCAGTTCTTC.

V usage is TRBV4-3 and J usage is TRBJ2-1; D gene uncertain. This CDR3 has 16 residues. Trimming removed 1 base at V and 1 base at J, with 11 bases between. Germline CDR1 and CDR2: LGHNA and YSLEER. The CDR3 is CASSQVWDRSYNEQFF. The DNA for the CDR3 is TGCGCCAGCAGCCAAGTTTGGGATAGGTCCTACAATGAGCAGTTCTTC.

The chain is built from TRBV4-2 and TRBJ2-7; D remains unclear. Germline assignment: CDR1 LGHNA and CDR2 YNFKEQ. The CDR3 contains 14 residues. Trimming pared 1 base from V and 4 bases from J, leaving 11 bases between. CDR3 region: CASSQVHGRYEQYF. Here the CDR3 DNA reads TGTGCCAGCAGCCAAGTCCACGGACGGTACGAGCAGTACTTC.

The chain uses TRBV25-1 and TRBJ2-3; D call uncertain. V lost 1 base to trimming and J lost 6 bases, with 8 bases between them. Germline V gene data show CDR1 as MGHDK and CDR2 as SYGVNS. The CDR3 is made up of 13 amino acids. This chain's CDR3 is CASSESVSDTQYF. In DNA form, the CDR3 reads TGTGCCAGCAGTGAATCAGTTTCCGATACGCAGTATTTT.

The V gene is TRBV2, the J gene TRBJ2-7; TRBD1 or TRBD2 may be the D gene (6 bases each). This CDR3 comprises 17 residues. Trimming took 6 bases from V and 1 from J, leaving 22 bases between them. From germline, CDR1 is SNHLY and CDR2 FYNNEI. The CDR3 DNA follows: TGTGCCAGCAGCGTAATACCCCTGGGGGGCAAATCCTACGAGCAGTACTTC. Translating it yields CASSVIPLGGKSYEQYF. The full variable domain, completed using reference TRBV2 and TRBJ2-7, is EPEVTQTPSHQVTQMGQEVILRCVPISNHLYFYWYRQILGQKVEFLVSFYNNEISEKSEIFDDQFSVERPDGSNFTLKIRSTKLEDSAMYFCASSVIPLGGKSYEQYFGPGTRLTVT.